The 21 T cell receptor beta chains in this list originate from one sample, sequenced in a study of tumor and adjacent non-tumor tissue in lung cancer. The template was RNA from unsorted bulk tissue. More than 3 cm separated this lung sample from the edge of the tumor. Three rounds of nested PCR, following a modified ARM-PCR protocol, produced the TCRbeta library. A single record per CDR3 protein comes from TCRdb applying MiXCR to the multiplex PCR reads. The data show more than 75,000 distinct CDR3 sequences, roughly 80% seen once. The material sequenced was distant non-tumor lung tissue. These receptors were collected from a man in his 60s with small cell lung cancer.

To note about this clonotype: A much larger clone lies one base from this, so it may be a read error. The conserved phenylalanine or tryptophan is not found at the CDR3 terminus, so this likely reflects a read error. V gene TRBV2 combines with J gene TRBJ2-2; D not certain. Trimming stripped 5 bases from V and 7 bases from J, with 14 bases between. Germline CDR1 is SNHLY and CDR2 is FYNNEI. The CDR3 runs 14 residues. This CDR3 is CASSRQNIGGELFL. The CDR3 DNA is TGTGCCAGCAGTCGTCAAAACATCGGCGGGGAGCTGTTTTTG.

Concerning this clonotype: Mismatch with germline at one junction end may stem from a read error. The V gene is TRBV4-2, the J gene TRBJ1-3; D gene ambiguous. CDR1 and CDR2 (germline): LGHNA, YNFKEQ. CDR3 length: 14 amino acids. CDR3 sequence reads: CAGSQESGGNTIYF. The CDR3 DNA sequence: TGTGCCGGCAGCCAAGAATCCGGCGGAAACACCATATATTTC.

In regard to this clonotype: Relative to the germline gene, one junction end is altered; a read error may explain this. V is TRBV12-3 or TRBV12-4 and J is TRBJ2-5, with a possible D match to TRBD1 (6 bases). This CDR3 is 14 amino acids long. In DNA, the CDR3 is TGTGCCAGCAGCTTACTGGACAGTGAAGAGGCCCAGTACTTC. This sequence encodes CASSLLDSEEAQYF.

About this clonotype itself: It may be a read error: a sequence one base away is much more abundant. The J gene is TRBJ2-7, the V gene TRBV7-6; possibly TRBD2 for D (6 bases). This CDR3 spans 15 amino acids. Trimming pared 5 bases from V and 7 bases from J, leaving 21 bases between. Germline values: CDR1 SGHVS, CDR2 FNYEAQ. The CDR3 DNA reads TGTGCCAGCAGCCCCGCAGGGTCGGGAGCTCGGGAGCAGTACTTC. It is translated as CASSPAGSGAREQYF.

A remark on this clonotype: A clone one base away is much larger, so this may be a read error. This chain connects TRBV30 to TRBJ2-3; unclear D gene. Deletions cut 4 bases from V and 2 bases from J, with 7 bases between. Germline V gene data show CDR1 as GTSNPN and CDR2 as SVGIG (reference sequence). The CDR3 contains 12 residues. CDR3 sequence: CAWTPFTDTQYF. The CDR3 DNA reads as TGTGCCTGGACACCGTTCACAGATACGCAGTATTTT.

In the case of this clonotype: Germline and junction disagree at one end, which may indicate a read error. The V call is TRBV12-3 or TRBV12-4, the J call TRBJ2-1; 12 bases align to TRBD2. This CDR3 spans 15 amino acids. The CDR3 loop is CAISLRTSGDLGQFF. Written as DNA, the CDR3 is TGTGCCATCAGTTTACGGACTAGCGGGGATCTCGGGCAGTTCTTC.

V is TRBV11-2 and J is TRBJ2-1, with a tentative D call TRBD1 (5 bases). Deletions cut 2 bases from V and 9 bases from J, with 17 bases between. Germline CDR1 and CDR2: SGHAT and FQNNGV. CDR3 length: 15 residues. CDR3 residues: CASSLLGRSHSEQFF. The CDR3 DNA is TGTGCCAGCAGCTTACTGGGGCGGAGTCACAGTGAGCAGTTCTTC.

CDR3 nucleotide sequence: TGTGCCAGCAGCATAGGAGTAATGGGAGGCTACTACTACAATGAGCAGTTCTTC. Translated, it gives CASSIGVMGGYYYNEQFF. The chain combines TRBV11-2 with TRBJ2-1; a possible D gene is TRBD2 (6 bases). The CDR3 has 18 amino acids. Trimming removed 5 bases at V and 3 bases at J, with 23 bases between. Germline V gives CDR1 SGHAT, CDR2 FQNNGV.

About this clonotype itself: A junction end diverges from the germline sequence, so it may reflect a read error. V gene TRBV7-8 combines with J gene TRBJ1-2, with TRBD1 matching 7 bases. The CDR3 extends over 14 amino acids. The V gene's germline CDR1 is SGHVS and CDR2 FQNEAQ. CDR3 loop: CASSTGTELYGHTF. In DNA form, the CDR3 reads TGCGCCAGCAGCACAGGGACAGAATTATATGGCCACACCTTC.

Many counts were recorded for this clonotype. The chain uses TRBV12-3 or TRBV12-4 and TRBJ2-7; D remains unclear. The CDR3 loop spans 11 amino acids. The V end was cut by 4 bases, the J end by 4 bases, with 5 bases between. As DNA, the CDR3 is TGTGCCAGCAGTTCGGCTTACGAGCAGTACTTC. It is translated as CASSSAYEQYF.

The CDR3 DNA reads as TGTGCCACCAGCTTGTCCCACGAGCAGTACGTT. Translated, it gives CATSLSHEQYV. The chain is built from TRBV5-5 and TRBJ2-7; D remains ambiguous. The CDR3 extends over 11 amino acids. Germline loops: CDR1 SGHKS, CDR2 YYEKEE (reference sequence).

The V call is TRBV6-5, the J call TRBJ2-1; D possibly corresponds to TRBD2 (5 bases). Trimming shortened V by 10 bases and J by 10 bases, and 23 bases separated the two germline ends. CDR3 length equals 14 residues. Germline values: CDR1 MNHEY, CDR2 SVGAGI. The CDR3 here is CANRCGSPLAEQFF. The CDR3 nucleotides are TGTGCCAACCGCTGCGGGTCTCCCTTGGCGGAGCAGTTCTTC.

In the case of this clonotype: A read error may produce the germline difference seen at one junction end. The V call is TRBV29-1, the J call TRBJ2-1; 9 bases align to TRBD1. This CDR3 is built from 12 residues. CDR1 is SQVTM and CDR2 is ANQGSEA in the germline V gene. CDR3 sequence (DNA): TGCAGCGGCTACCGGGACAGGGATGAGCAGTTCTTT. Protein product: CSGYRDRDEQFF.

As to this clonotype: Germline is not matched at one junction end, which may reflect a read error. The V and J genes are TRBV29-1 and TRBJ2-1, with 10 bases matching TRBD1. The V gene's germline CDR1 is SQVTM and CDR2 ANQGSEA. The CDR3 length is 16 residues. The CDR3 coding sequence is TGCAACGGTGTCAGCCCCGGGACAGGGGTTCTCAATGAACAGTTCTTC. It yields the protein CNGVSPGTGVLNEQFF.

The V call is TRBV6-2 or TRBV6-3, the J call TRBJ2-7; 8 bases agree with TRBD2. Trimming took 7 bases from V and 0 from J; bases not matched to a gene: 5. CDR1 and CDR2 from the germline V gene are MNHEY and SVGEGT. The CDR3 consists of 14 residues. The CDR3 spells CASIREGGSYEQYF. The DNA for the CDR3 is TGTGCCAGCATCCGGGAGGGGGGCTCCTACGAGCAGTACTTC.

This clonotype was picked up one time. Its ends do not fully match the called genes, so a read error is possible. The CDR3 here is CSAPTSGRDMQYF. As DNA, the CDR3 is TGCAGTGCCCCGACTAGCGGAAGAGATATGCAGTATTTT. The rearrangement uses TRBV20-1 and TRBJ2-3; 9 bases fit TRBD2. This CDR3 spans 13 amino acids. Germline V lookup: CDR1 DFQATT, CDR2 SNEGSKA (reference sequence).

This clonotype has more than one count but fewer than ten. A much larger clone differs from this one at a single base, so this may be a read error. The J gene is TRBJ2-5, the V gene TRBV20-1; no definite D call. Germline CDR1 DFQATT, CDR2 SNEGSKA (reference sequence). This CDR3 spans 12 amino acids. The CDR3 loop reads CSARRIQETQCF. The CDR3, as DNA: TGCAGTGCTAGGCGGATCCAAGAGACCCAGTGCTTC.

The table lists this clonotype with many counts. The rearrangement uses TRBV29-1 and TRBJ1-1; tentative D call: TRBD1 (6 bases). Trimming took 6 bases from V and 6 from J, leaving 14 bases between them. Germline-derived CDR1 and CDR2 are SQVTM and ANQGSEA. The CDR3 runs to 12 residues. For the CDR3, the DNA is TGCAGCGTGCGGAGGGGGGCCCCTGAAGCTTTCTTT. This gives the protein CSVRRGAPEAFF.

This chain joins TRBV29-1 and TRBJ2-1; 10 bases are shared with TRBD2. V dropped 7 bases and J dropped 9; count of bases not matched to a gene: 9. The CDR3 runs to 13 residues. Germline V lookup: CDR1 SQVTM, CDR2 ANQGSEA. The CDR3 sequence is CSAKKREGGEQFF. The CDR3 DNA is TGCAGCGCCAAGAAGCGGGAGGGAGGTGAGCAGTTCTTC.

The chain carries TRBV6-5 and TRBJ1-5; D may be TRBD1 (5 bases). The CDR3 covers 17 residues. The germline gives CDR1 MNHEY, CDR2 SVGAGI. Deletions cut 5 bases from V and 0 bases from J, with 17 bases between. The CDR3 coding sequence is TGTGCCAGCAGTCCCCGGGTTGGGGGATATAGCAATCAGCCCCAGCATTTT. Encoded protein: CASSPRVGGYSNQPQHF.

This clonotype has just a few counts. Possible read error: a much larger clone is one base away. Given the absence of the conserved phenylalanine or tryptophan at the CDR3 end, a read error is likely. The chain links TRBV24-1 to TRBJ2-2; D remains ambiguous. Trimming took off 8 bases at V and 14 bases at J, with 14 bases between the two ends. Germline V CDR1 and CDR2: KGHDR, SFDVKD. This CDR3 is built from 11 residues. DNA of the CDR3: TGTGCCACCAAATCAGAGACGGATCTGTTTATT. Its translation is CATKSETDLFI.